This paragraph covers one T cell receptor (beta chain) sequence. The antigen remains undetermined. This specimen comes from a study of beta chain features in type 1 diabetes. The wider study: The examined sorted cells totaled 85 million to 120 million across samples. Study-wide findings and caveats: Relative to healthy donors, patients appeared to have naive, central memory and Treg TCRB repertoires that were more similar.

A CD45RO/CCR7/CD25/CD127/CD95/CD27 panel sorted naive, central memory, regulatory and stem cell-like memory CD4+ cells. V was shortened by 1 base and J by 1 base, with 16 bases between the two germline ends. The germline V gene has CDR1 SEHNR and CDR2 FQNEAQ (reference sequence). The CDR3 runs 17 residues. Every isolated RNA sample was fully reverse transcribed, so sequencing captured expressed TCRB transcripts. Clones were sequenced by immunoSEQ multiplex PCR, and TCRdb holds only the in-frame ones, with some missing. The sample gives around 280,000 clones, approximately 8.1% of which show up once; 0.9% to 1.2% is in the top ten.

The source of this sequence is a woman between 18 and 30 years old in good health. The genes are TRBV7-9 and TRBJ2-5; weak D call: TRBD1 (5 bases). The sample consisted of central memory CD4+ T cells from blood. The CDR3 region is CASSLGDGRVGQETQYF. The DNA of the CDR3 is TGTGCCAGCAGCTTAGGAGATGGCAGGGTAGGCCAAGAGACCCAGTACTTC.